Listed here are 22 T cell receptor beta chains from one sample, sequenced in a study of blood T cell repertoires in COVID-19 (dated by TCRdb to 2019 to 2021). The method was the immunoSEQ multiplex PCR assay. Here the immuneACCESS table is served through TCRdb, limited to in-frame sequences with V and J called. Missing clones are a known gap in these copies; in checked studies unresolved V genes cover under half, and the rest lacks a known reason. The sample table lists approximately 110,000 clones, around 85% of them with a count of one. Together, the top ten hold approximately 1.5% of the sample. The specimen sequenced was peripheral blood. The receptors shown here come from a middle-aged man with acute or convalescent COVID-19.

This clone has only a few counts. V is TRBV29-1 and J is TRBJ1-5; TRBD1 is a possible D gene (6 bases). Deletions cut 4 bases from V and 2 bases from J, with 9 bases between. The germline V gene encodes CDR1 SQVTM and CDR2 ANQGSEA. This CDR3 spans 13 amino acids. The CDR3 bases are TGCAGCGTTGGAGGGGGGGGCAATCAGCCCCAGCATTTT. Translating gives CSVGGGGNQPQHF.

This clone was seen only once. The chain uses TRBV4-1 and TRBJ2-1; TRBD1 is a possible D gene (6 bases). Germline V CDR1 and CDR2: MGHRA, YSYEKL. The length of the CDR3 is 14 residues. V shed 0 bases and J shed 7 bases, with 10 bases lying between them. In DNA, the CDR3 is TGCGCCAGCAGCCAAGACGACAGGTTTAATGAGCAGTTCTTC. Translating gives CASSQDDRFNEQFF.

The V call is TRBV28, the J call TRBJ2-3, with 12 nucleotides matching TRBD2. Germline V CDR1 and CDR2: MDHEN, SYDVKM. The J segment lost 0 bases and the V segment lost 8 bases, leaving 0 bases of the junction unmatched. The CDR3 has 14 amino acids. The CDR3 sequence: CASGLAGSTDTQYF. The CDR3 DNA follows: TGTGCCAGCGGACTAGCGGGGAGCACAGATACGCAGTATTTT.

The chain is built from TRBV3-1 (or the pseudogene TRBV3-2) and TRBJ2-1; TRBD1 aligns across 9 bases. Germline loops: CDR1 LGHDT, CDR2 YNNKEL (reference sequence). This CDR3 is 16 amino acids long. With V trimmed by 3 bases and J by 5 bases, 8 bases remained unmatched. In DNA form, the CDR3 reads TGTGCCAGCAGCCACAGTTGGGGACAGGGCAACAATGAGCAGTTCTTC. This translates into CASSHSWGQGNNEQFF.

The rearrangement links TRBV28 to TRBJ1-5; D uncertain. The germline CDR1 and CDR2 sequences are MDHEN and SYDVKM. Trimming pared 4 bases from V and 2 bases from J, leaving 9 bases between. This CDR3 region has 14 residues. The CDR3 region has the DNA TGTGCCAGCAGTTGGAGGGTGGGCAATCAGCCCCAGCATTTT. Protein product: CASSWRVGNQPQHF.

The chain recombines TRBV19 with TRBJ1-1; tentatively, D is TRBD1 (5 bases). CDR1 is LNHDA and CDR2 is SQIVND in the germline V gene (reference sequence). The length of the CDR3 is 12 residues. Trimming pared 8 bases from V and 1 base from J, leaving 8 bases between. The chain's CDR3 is CASGRENTEAFF. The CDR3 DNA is TGTGCCAGTGGCAGGGAGAACACTGAAGCTTTCTTT.

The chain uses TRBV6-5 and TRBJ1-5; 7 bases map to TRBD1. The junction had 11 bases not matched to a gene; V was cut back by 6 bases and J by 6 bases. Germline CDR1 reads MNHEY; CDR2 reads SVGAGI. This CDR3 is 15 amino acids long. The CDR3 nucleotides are TGTGCCAGCAGAGGGGGTAAAGGGGGCGGTCAGCCCCAGCATTTT. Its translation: CASRGGKGGGQPQHF.

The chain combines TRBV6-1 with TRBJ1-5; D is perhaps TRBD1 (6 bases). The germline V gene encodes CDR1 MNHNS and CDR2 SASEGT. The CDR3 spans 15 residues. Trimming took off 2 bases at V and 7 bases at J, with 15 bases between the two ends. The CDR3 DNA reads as TGTGCCAGCAGTGAATCAAGAAGGGGGGGCCAGCCCCAGCATTTT. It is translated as CASSESRRGGQPQHF.

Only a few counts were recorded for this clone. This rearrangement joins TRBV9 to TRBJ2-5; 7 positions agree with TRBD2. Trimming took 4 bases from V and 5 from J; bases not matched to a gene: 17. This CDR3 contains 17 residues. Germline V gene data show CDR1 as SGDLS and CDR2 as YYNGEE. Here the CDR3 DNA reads TGTGCCAGCAGCTACTCGCTTGGGGCGGGAGTGAGGGAGACCCAGTACTTC. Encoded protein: CASSYSLGAGVRETQYF.

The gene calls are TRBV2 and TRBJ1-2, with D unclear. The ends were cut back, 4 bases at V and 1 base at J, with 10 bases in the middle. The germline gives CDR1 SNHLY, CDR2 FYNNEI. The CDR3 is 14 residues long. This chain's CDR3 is CASSGTGVNYGYTF. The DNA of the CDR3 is TGTGCCAGCAGTGGGACGGGAGTTAACTATGGCTACACCTTC.

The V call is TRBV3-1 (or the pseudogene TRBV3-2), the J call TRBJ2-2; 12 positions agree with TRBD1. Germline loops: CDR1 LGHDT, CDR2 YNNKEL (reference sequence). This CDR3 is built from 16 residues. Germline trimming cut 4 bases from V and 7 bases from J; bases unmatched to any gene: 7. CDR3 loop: CASSRGTGGGGGELFF. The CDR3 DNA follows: TGTGCCAGCAGCCGCGGGACAGGGGGCGGCGGCGGGGAGCTGTTTTTT.

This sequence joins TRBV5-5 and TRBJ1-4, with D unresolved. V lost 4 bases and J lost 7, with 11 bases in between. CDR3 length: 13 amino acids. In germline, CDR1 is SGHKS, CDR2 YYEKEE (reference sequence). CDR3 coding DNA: TGTGCCAGCAGCCCCAGACAAGCTGAAAAACTGTTTTTT. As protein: CASSPRQAEKLFF.

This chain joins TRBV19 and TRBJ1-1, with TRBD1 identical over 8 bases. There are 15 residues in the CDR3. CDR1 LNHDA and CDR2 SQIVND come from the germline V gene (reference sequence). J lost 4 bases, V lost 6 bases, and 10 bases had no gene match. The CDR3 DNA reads TGTGCCAGTAGGAGAAACACAGGGGGTGTCACTGAAGCTTTCTTT. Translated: CASRRNTGGVTEAFF.

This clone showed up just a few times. The CDR3 DNA is TGTGCCACCAGTGACTACGGTTCCAATCAGCCCCAGCATTTT. Translated, it gives CATSDYGSNQPQHF. The gene calls are TRBV24-1 and TRBJ1-5; D not certain. With 4 bases removed from V and 3 bases from J, the gap between germline ends came to 9 bases. CDR1 is KGHDR and CDR2 is SFDVKD in the germline V gene. The length of the CDR3 is 14 residues.

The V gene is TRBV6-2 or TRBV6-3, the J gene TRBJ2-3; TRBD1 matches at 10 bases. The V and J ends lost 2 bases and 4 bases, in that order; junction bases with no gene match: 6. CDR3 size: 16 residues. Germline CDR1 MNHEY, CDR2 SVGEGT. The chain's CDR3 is CASSYGTTGGPDTQYF. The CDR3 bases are TGTGCCAGCAGTTACGGGACGACAGGGGGCCCAGATACGCAGTATTTT.

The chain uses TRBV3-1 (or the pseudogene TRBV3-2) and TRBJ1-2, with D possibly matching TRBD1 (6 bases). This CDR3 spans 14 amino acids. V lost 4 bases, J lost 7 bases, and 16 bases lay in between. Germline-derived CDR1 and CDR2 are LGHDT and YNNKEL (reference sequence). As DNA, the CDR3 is TGTGCCAGCAGCCCCGTGGCGGGGGCCAGTGGCTACACCTTC. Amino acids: CASSPVAGASGYTF.

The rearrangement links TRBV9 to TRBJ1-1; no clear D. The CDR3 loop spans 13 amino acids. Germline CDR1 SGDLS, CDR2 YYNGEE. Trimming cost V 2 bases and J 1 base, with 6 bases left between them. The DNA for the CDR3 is TGTGCCAGCAGCGTCACTACGAACACTGAAGCTTTCTTT. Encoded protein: CASSVTTNTEAFF.

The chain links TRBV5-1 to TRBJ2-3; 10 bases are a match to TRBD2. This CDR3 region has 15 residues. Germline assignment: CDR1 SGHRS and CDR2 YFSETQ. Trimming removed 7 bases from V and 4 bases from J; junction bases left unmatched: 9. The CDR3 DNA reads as TGCGCCAGCCACTATCTAGCGGGGGCGTCAGATACGCAGTATTTT. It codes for CASHYLAGASDTQYF. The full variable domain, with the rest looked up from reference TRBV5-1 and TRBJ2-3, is KAGVTQTPRYLIKTRGQQVTLSCSPISGHRSVSWYQQTPGQGLQFLFEYFSETQRNKGNFPGRFSGRQFSNSRSEMNVSTLELGDSALYLCASHYLAGASDTQYFGPGTRLTVL.

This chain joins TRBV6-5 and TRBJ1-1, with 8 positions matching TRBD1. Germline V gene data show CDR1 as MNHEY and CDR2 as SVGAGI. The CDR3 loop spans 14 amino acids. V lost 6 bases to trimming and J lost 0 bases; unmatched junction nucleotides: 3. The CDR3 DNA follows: TGTGCCAGCAGACCGACAGGGGTGAACACTGAAGCTTTCTTT. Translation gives CASRPTGVNTEAFF.

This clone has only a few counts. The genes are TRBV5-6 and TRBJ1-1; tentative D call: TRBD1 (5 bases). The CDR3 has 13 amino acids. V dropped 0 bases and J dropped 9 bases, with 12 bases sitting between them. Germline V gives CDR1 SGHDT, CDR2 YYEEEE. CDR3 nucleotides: TGTGCCAGCAGCTTGGGGACACTGATTCAAGCTTTCTTT. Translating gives CASSLGTLIQAFF. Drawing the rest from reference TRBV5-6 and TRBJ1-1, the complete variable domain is DAGVTQSPTHLIKTRGQQVTLRCSPKSGHDTVSWYQQALGQGPQFIFQYYEEEERQRGNFPDRFSGHQFPNYSSELNVNALLLGDSALYLCASSLGTLIQAFFGQGTRLTVV.

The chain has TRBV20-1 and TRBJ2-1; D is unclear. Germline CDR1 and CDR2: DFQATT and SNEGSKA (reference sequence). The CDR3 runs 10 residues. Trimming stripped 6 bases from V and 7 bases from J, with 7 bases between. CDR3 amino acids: CSALTNEQFF. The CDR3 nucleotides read TGCAGTGCCCTGACTAATGAGCAGTTCTTC.

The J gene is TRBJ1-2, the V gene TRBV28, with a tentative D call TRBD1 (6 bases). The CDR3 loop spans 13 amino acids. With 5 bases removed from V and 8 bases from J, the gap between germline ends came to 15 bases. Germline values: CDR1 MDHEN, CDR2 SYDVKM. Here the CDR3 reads CASSLGTKRGYTF. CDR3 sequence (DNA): TGTGCCAGCAGTCTAGGGACAAAGAGGGGCTACACCTTC.